This TCR beta chain was sequenced during a study of memory CD4+ T cells and cytomegalovirus serostatus. Study background: This sample comes from healthy Belgian adults, 9 CMV seropositive, 24 seronegative.

Overall study results and limits: Of about 150 reported CMV TCRbeta sequences, under 80 were found in memory CD4+ repertoires. Repertoires predicted CMV serostatus with median bootstrapped AUC of approximately 0.95.

Libraries were prepared by immunoSEQ multiplex PCR; TCRdb keeps only in-frame clonotypes and omits some of them. The sample shows some 52,000 clones, approximately 82% of them seen only once. Single viable CD3+CD4+CD8-CD45RO+ cells were sorted as the memory CD4+ T cells. Details on this clone: Its antigen is as yet unknown.

The sequence was collected from an adult in good health and CMV-seropositive. Specimen: memory CD4+ T cells from blood.

The CDR3 region has the DNA TGTGCCAGCAGTGGGGCGAGACAGAGGTCACCTGAAGCTTTCTTT. This sequence encodes CASSGARQRSPEAFF. The chain joins TRBV25-1 to TRBJ1-1; possibly TRBD1 for D (5 bases). The CDR3 extends over 15 amino acids. V dropped 4 bases and J dropped 6 bases, with 18 bases sitting between them. Germline CDR1 MGHDK, CDR2 SYGVNS.